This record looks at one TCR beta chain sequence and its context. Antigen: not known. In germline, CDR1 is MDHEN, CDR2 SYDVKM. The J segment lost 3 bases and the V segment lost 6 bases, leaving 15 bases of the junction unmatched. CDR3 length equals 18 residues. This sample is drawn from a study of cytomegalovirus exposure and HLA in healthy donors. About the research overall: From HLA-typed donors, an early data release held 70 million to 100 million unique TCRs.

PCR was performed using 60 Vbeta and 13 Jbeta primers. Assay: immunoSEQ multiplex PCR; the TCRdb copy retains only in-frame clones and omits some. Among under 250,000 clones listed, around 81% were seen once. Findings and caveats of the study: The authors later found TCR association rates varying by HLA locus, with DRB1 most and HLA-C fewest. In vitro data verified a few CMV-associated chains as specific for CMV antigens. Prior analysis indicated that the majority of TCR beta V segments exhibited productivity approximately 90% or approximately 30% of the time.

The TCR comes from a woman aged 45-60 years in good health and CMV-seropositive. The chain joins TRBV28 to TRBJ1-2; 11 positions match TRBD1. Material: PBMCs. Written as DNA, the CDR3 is TGTGCCAGCAGCGTCTCAATGGGACAGGGGGTCAATGACTATGGCTACACCTTC. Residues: CASSVSMGQGVNDYGYTF.